Listed below are T cell receptor beta chains from one sample, sequenced in a study of identical twins' blood T cells. TCRdb analysed the 5' RACE reads with MiXCR anew, one entry per CDR3 protein. The table includes roughly 380,000 distinct CDR3 sequences, roughly 30% detected once. Sequenced sample: PBMCs. The source is a woman between 18 and 49 years old in good health. The CDR3 runs from the conserved cysteine through the conserved F or W. Each record gives: J gene, D gene, clone size, V gene, CDR3 protein, CDR3 DNA. A D gene is named only where the DNA matches it firmly. Size is stated for part of the rows, as once, few or many counts, or as a class when the clone is expanded.

TRBJ2-1 TRBD1 NA TRBV13 CASSLGTRDRVENEQFF TGTGCCAGCAGCTTAGGAACCCGGGACAGGGTAGAGAATGAGCAGTTCTTC
TRBJ2-1 NA NA TRBV6-6 CASSYSDTQQFF TGTGCCAGCAGTTACTCGGACACTCAGCAGTTCTTC
TRBJ1-4 NA NA TRBV11-3 CASSLRGSTNEKLFF TGTGCCAGCAGCTTAAGGGGGAGTACTAATGAAAAACTGTTTTTT
TRBJ1-1 NA many TRBV12-3/TRBV12-4 CASSFIPGGSTEAFF TGTGCCAGCAGTTTTATCCCCGGCGGGTCCACTGAAGCTTTCTTT
TRBJ1-2 TRBD1 NA TRBV18 CASSPRGRESSYGYTF TGTGCCAGCTCACCAAGGGGGCGAGAGTCCAGCTATGGCTACACCTTT
TRBJ2-2 NA few TRBV5-1 CASSFLVGQLRTGELFF TGCGCCAGCAGCTTTCTTGTCGGGCAGCTAAGAACCGGGGAGCTGTTTTTT
TRBJ2-1 TRBD2 few TRBV6-2/TRBV6-3 CASGWRERGNEQFF TGTGCCAGCGGGTGGCGGGAGCGTGGAAATGAGCAGTTCTTC
TRBJ2-3 NA few TRBV20-1 CSARDPSRNTDTQYF TGCAGTGCTAGAGATCCTAGCAGGAACACAGATACGCAGTATTTT
TRBJ2-1 NA few TRBV7-6 CASSLSRSRASQFF TGTGCCAGCAGCTTATCTAGGTCTCGGGCCTCCCAGTTCTTC
TRBJ1-2 TRBD1 few TRBV18 CASSPIGQAYGYTF TGTGCCAGCTCACCAATTGGACAGGCGTATGGCTACACCTTC
TRBJ1-1 NA NA TRBV19 CASSIFFTSEAFF TGTGCCAGTAGTATTTTTTTCACGTCTGAAGCTTTCTTT
TRBJ2-7 NA NA TRBV25-1 CASSDYPTGSYEQYF TGTGCCAGCAGTGATTACCCGACAGGCTCCTACGAGCAGTACTTC
TRBJ2-5 NA many TRBV20-1 CSAVQGGVKETQYF TGCAGTGCTGTGCAGGGGGGGGTTAAAGAGACCCAGTACTTC
TRBJ2-1 NA few TRBV10-2 CASSEPAPEQFF TGCGCCAGCAGTGAGCCGGCCCCGGAGCAGTTCTTC
TRBJ1-6 NA NA TRBV2 CTSSEGQGTSPLHF TGTACCAGCAGTGAAGGGCAGGGAACTTCACCCCTCCACTTT
TRBJ2-2 NA NA TRBV24-1 CATSPGRNTGELFF TGTGCCACCAGTCCCGGGAGGAACACCGGGGAGCTGTTTTTT
TRBJ1-1 NA many TRBV14 CASSQERQGWTEAFF TGTGCCAGCAGCCAAGAACGGCAGGGCTGGACTGAAGCTTTCTTT
TRBJ1-2 NA NA TRBV29-1 CSVADSSYDYTF TGCAGCGTTGCCGACAGCTCCTATGACTACACCTTC
TRBJ2-5 NA NA TRBV29-1 CSVEETGFQETQYF TGCAGCGTTGAAGAGACTGGATTCCAAGAGACCCAGTACTTC
TRBJ1-4 NA few TRBV6-1 CASEGQPNEKLFF TGTGCCAGCGAGGGGCAGCCTAATGAAAAACTGTTTTTT
TRBJ1-2 NA NA TRBV5-5 CASSSWDVTGYTF TGTGCCAGCAGCTCCTGGGACGTTACGGGCTACACCTTC
TRBJ1-4 NA NA TRBV2 CASERFSGLFF TGTGCCAGCGAGAGATTCTCTGGCCTGTTTTTT
TRBJ1-2 TRBD1 few TRBV20-1 CLPGQEDNYGYTF TGCCTCCCGGGACAGGAAGATAACTATGGCTACACCTTC
TRBJ1-2 NA NA TRBV20-1 CSASSGGIGYGYTF TGCAGTGCAAGTTCCGGGGGCATTGGCTATGGCTACACCTTC
TRBJ2-7 NA few TRBV29-1 CSAHQEGYHEQYF TGCAGCGCCCACCAGGAGGGTTACCACGAGCAGTACTTC
TRBJ2-5 NA NA TRBV3-1 CATYRAETQYF TGTGCCACCTACAGGGCAGAGACCCAGTACTTC
TRBJ2-7 NA NA TRBV27 CASKSYEQYF TGTGCCAGCAAGAGCTACGAGCAGTACTTC
TRBJ2-3 NA few TRBV29-1 CSVNPRLEDTQYF TGCAGCGTGAACCCGAGACTGGAAGATACGCAGTATTTT
TRBJ1-2 NA NA TRBV6-1 CASIPSAAATNYGYTF TGTGCCAGCATTCCTAGTGCGGCAGCTACTAACTATGGCTACACCTTC
TRBJ1-1 NA NA TRBV5-6 CASSRTGQTNTEAFF TGTGCCAGCAGCAGAACGGGACAAACGAACACTGAAGCTTTCTTT
TRBJ2-1 TRBD2 NA TRBV19 CASSIDGTSGREQFF TGTGCCAGTAGTATAGATGGGACTAGCGGTCGTGAGCAGTTCTTC
TRBJ1-1 NA NA TRBV12-3/TRBV12-4 CASSYRDKSTEAFF TGTGCCAGCAGTTACCGGGACAAGAGCACTGAAGCTTTCTTT
TRBJ1-1 NA NA TRBV5-1 CASSPSLQGPRNTEAFF TGCGCCAGCAGCCCCAGCTTACAGGGCCCTAGGAACACTGAAGCTTTCTTT
TRBJ1-1 NA NA TRBV12-3/TRBV12-4 CASRGHVNTEAFF TGTGCCAGCAGGGGTCACGTGAACACTGAAGCTTTCTTT
TRBJ1-5 NA NA TRBV3-1 CASSQSPVQPQHF TGTGCCAGCAGCCAAAGCCCCGTTCAGCCCCAGCATTTT
TRBJ1-2 NA NA TRBV6-1 CASSGVVGCTF TGTGCCAGCAGTGGCGTAGTAGGCTGCACCTTC
TRBJ2-1 NA once TRBV24-1 CATSDLSGNNEQFF TGTGCCACCAGTGATTTGAGCGGTAACAATGAGCAGTTCTTC
TRBJ1-3 NA many TRBV15 CATAAGSGNTIYF TGTGCCACCGCCGCGGGATCTGGAAACACCATATATTTT
TRBJ1-4 NA few TRBV9 CASSVRPARGKLFF TGTGCCAGCAGCGTTCGCCCCGCGCGAGGAAAACTGTTTTTT
TRBJ1-5 NA few TRBV12-3/TRBV12-4 CASSLLGVPQHF TGTGCCAGCAGTTTATTAGGGGTGCCCCAGCATTTT
TRBJ1-1 NA NA TRBV10-1 CASSMSRGGEAFF TGCGCCAGCAGTATGTCCCGCGGTGGTGAAGCTTTCTTT
TRBJ2-2 NA NA TRBV29-1 CSVPAFTGELFF TGCAGCGTCCCGGCCTTCACCGGGGAGCTGTTTTTT
TRBJ1-5 NA few TRBV7-2 CASSKDLNQPQHF TGTGCCAGCAGTAAAGACCTCAATCAGCCCCAGCATTTT
TRBJ2-3 TRBD1 NA TRBV5-1 CASSKGQSTDTQYF TGCGCCAGCAGCAAGGGACAGTCCACAGATACGCAGTATTTT
TRBJ2-3 NA few TRBV29-1 CSVEPRSADTQYF TGCAGCGTTGAGCCCAGGTCCGCAGATACGCAGTATTTT
TRBJ2-4 NA few TRBV6-2/TRBV6-3 CASSYVNRLAKNIQYF TGTGCCAGCAGTTACGTGAACAGATTAGCCAAAAACATTCAGTACTTC
TRBJ1-1 NA few TRBV7-2 CASSYRVPNTEAFF TGTGCCAGCAGCTACAGGGTCCCGAACACTGAAGCTTTCTTT
TRBJ1-2 NA many TRBV5-1 CASSPDFFYGYTF TGCGCCAGCAGCCCGGATTTCTTCTATGGCTACACCTTC
TRBJ2-1 TRBD1 NA TRBV14 CASSHPVGQGHEQFF TGTGCCAGCAGCCACCCTGTGGGACAGGGGCATGAGCAGTTCTTC
TRBJ1-2 TRBD1 few TRBV7-9 CASSLGSSDRGRGGYTF TGTGCCAGCAGCTTAGGATCCTCGGACAGGGGGCGCGGTGGCTACACCTTC
TRBJ1-4 NA few TRBV3-1 CASSHGGGDEKLFF TGTGCCAGCAGCCATGGGGGCGGGGATGAAAAACTGTTTTTT
TRBJ2-1 TRBD2 few TRBV9 CASSATSDSSYNEQFF TGTGCCAGCAGCGCGACTAGCGACTCCTCCTACAATGAGCAGTTCTTC
TRBJ1-2 TRBD1 few TRBV18 CASSPSGQGHGYTF TGTGCCAGCTCACCGTCAGGACAGGGACATGGCTACACCTTC
TRBJ2-3 TRBD2 NA TRBV28 CASSFFSGTQYF TGTGCCAGCAGTTTTTTTAGCGGGACGCAGTATTTT
TRBJ1-1 TRBD1 NA TRBV19 CASSGQGEAFF TGTGCCAGCTCAGGACAGGGTGAAGCTTTCTTT
TRBJ2-6 TRBD1 many TRBV29-1 CSVAPEDRLGLRANVLTF TGCAGCGTCGCCCCTGAGGACAGGTTAGGTCTCAGGGCCAACGTCCTGACTTTC